This note documents a single TCR beta chain sequence. The antigen it binds to is not known. No qualities accompany the bases; no much larger clone lies one base away. The sample belongs to a study of blood T cell repertoires in COVID-19 (dated by TCRdb to the early 2020s). Regarding the study in general: Samples from collaborators originated in the United States, Italy and Spain and spanned both the acute and convalescent phases of COVID-19. The prospective study material was composed of cDNA or gDNA derived from T cells, B-cell-depleted T cells, or PBMCs. The repertoires were made available in a free public database intended to serve as a resource for research on the immune response to SARS-CoV-2. HLA class I and class II types, where available, came from metadata supplied by the sample provider rather than from assay-based typing. Samples came from the ongoing ImmuneRACE study (first 160 participants) plus 1,254 subjects from 6 global collaborators. Sample metadata almost always included a de-identified subject ID, COVID-19 status, age in years and sex. Deeply sampled blood TCRbeta repertoires from subjects exposed to, actively infected with, or recovered from COVID-19 were included in the dataset.

What the research found in general, with its limitations: The quantity of clinical and demographic metadata differed by source and by participant and was supplied without curation.

The immunoSEQ Assay, a bias-controlled multiplex PCR, was used to amplify TCRbeta CDR3 regions from genomic DNA. From the authors' description of their analysis: The number of nucleated cells in each sample was estimated by amplification of reference gene primers within the assay. To quantify the absolute abundance of each unique TCRbeta CDR3 rearrangement, sequence reads were collapsed and filtered. For each sample, productive Simpson clonality was calculated as the square root of Simpson's diversity index over productive rearrangements. Held by TCRdb, this immuneACCESS table contains in-frame sequences only and omits some clones. Under half of the omission traces to an unresolved V gene where checked; the cause of the rest is unknown. The V and J calls and clone size are taken from that table; D and trimming were inferred from the DNA. For this sample there are 200,000 to 250,000 clones; 84% appear just once. The top ten clonotypes cover about 7% of the sample.

In the prospective study, participants were about 18 to 95 years old, resided in fewer than 25 geographic areas of the United States, and were enrolled through a virtual design. In the prospective study, cohorts were assigned on the basis of participant-reported clinical history obtained from a screening survey and a study questionnaire. Recovered participants in ImmuneRACE Cohort 3 were defined as having two consecutive negative NP/OP PCR tests, clearance from a healthcare professional, or resolution of symptoms. In the prospective study, whole blood, serum and a nasopharyngeal or oropharyngeal swab were collected from each participant by mobile phlebotomists. Prospective study participants could optionally give additional blood draws and questionnaires over a roughly two-month period. Prospective study blood samples were shipped either frozen or at room temperature before DNA extraction. Taken from cysteine to phenylalanine, the CDR3 has 16 residues. Only the CDR3 part of the read is kept: 48 bases, read in frame from the first base. In the germline V gene, CDR1 corresponds to SNHLY and CDR2 to FYNNEI. V lost 3 bases and J lost 3 bases; the stretch between them is 15 bases long.

Source material: PBMCs or T cells enriched from blood (not recorded which). The chain was built from TRBV2 and TRBJ1-3, and perhaps TRBD1 as D gene, on 6 matching bases. This receptor was obtained from a middle-aged woman who had recovered from COVID-19. The bases read TGTGCCAGCAGTGAGACAGGCCCGGGGAATGGAAACACCATATATTTT. The translation is CASSETGPGNGNTIYF.